This T cell receptor (beta chain) appears in the sequencing data of a study of cytomegalovirus exposure and HLA in healthy donors. Study-wide context: Within the Caucasian-associated ancestry cluster were 81% of the roughly 400 genotyped donors.

60 Vbeta and 13 Jbeta primers were used in PCR. The assay was immunoSEQ multiplex PCR, and TCRdb's table has in-frame clones only and misses some. Its table records about 100,000 clones. Study results and caveats: Later analysis identified 16,951 TCR beta sequences associated with HLA alleles, using a false discovery rate threshold of 0.05. According to reports, the classifier identified cytomegalovirus status with high specificity and sensitivity.

The CDR3 runs to 16 residues. V lost 0 bases, J lost 1 base, and 13 bases lay in between. Per germline, CDR1 SGHRS and CDR2 YFSETQ. Concerning this clone: Its target is unknown.

At sampling all donors were nominally healthy, likely with unrecorded immune exposures. V gene TRBV5-1 combines with J gene TRBJ2-5; D ambiguous. This TCR was sampled from a man in his fifties in good health and CMV-seronegative. Sequencing was done on a sample of PBMCs. The CDR3 sequence is CASSLGSFEPQETQYF. As DNA, the CDR3 is TGCGCCAGCAGCTTGGGGTCCTTTGAGCCCCAAGAGACCCAGTACTTC.